The clone carrying this T cell receptor beta chain was seen ten or more times. V lost 6 bases and J 7 bases, leaving 13 bases between the germline ends. The CDR3 spans 14 residues. CDR1 MNHEY and CDR2 SMNVEV come from the germline V gene (reference sequence). This specimen comes from a study of blood T cell repertoires in COVID-19. Seattle patient enrollment occurred during active infection, with longitudinal follow-up thereafter. Using immunoSEQ multiplex PCR, the repertoire was profiled, and TCRdb retains in-frame clones only, with some absent. The table lists roughly 290,000 clones, 80% to 85% of them singletons, with around a sixth in the top ten.

The rearrangement uses TRBV27 and TRBJ1-6; D might be TRBD1 (6 bases). The receptor's source is a person aged 70 to 85 with COVID-19, enrolled during active disease. The sequenced sample was peripheral blood. CDR3 sequence: CASRFRQGNSPLHF. The CDR3 DNA is TGTGCCAGCAGATTCCGGCAGGGGAATTCACCCCTCCACTTT.